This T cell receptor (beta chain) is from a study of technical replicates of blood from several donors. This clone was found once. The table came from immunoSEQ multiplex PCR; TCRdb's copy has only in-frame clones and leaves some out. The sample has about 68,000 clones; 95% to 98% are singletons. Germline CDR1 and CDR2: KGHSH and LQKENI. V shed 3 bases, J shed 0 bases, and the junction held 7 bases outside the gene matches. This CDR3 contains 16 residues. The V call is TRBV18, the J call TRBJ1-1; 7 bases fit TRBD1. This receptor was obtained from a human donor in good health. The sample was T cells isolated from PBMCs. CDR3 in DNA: TGTGCCAGCTCACCCCTGACAGGGCTAATGAACACTGAAGCTTTCTTT. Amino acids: CASSPLTGLMNTEAFF.